This TCR beta chain was documented in a study of T cell responses to AZD1222 COVID-19 vaccine. To note about this clone: The antigen is not known.

It was second doses at about 4 or about 12 weeks that were pooled. The J segment lost 3 bases and the V segment lost 3 bases, leaving 11 bases of the junction unmatched. The CDR3 is 17 residues long. Per the germline V gene, CDR1 is MDHEN and CDR2 is SYDVKM. The assay was immunoSEQ multiplex PCR, and TCRdb's table has in-frame clones only and misses some. This table has about 150,000 clones, approximately 91% appearing once. Overall study findings and caveats: Sampled repertoires all dated from after the peak T cell response. At baseline, just a handful of AZD1222 recipients tested seropositive. Donors skewed white British and female; clonal diversity was possibly underestimated.

This clonotype was obtained from an adult who received the AZD1222 COVID-19 vaccine. This material consisted of peripheral blood, taken 28 days after the second AZD1222 dose. The gene calls are TRBV28 and TRBJ1-2, with 9 bases aligning to TRBD1. CDR3 in DNA: TGTGCCAGCAGTTTTTTCCCGTCCCGGGACAGGGACTATGGCTACACCTTC. Amino acid sequence: CASSFFPSRDRDYGYTF.